This record concerns one T cell receptor (beta chain) sequence. These data are taken from a study of regulatory T cells in long-lasting Graves disease. Assembly of TCR beta libraries relied on iRepertoire HTBI primers together with Arm-PCR of CDR3 regions. Each CDR3 protein is one row after TCRdb ran MiXCR on the multiplex PCR reads. The sample lists around 450,000 distinct CDR3 sequences, around a fifth seen once, with roughly 7.1% in the top ten. The time point here: persistent/refractory GD, antithyroid drugs over 5 years with positive TRAb. PBMCs provided the RNA from which the TCR library was made. V shed 1 base and J 5 bases; nucleotides not matched to a gene: 7. Germline V gene sequence: CDR1 SGHTA, CDR2 FQGNSA. The CDR3 is 16 residues long.

Sequenced material: peripheral blood mononuclear cells (PBMCs), taken when the disease was refractory, from a patient treated with antithyroid drugs. The genes are TRBV7-2 and TRBJ1-5, with 8 positions matching TRBD1. The sequence derives from a female donor with Graves disease. CDR3 in amino acids: CASSLGWQGADQPQHF. CDR3 DNA sequence: TGTGCCAGCAGCTTAGGATGGCAGGGGGCCGATCAGCCCCAGCATTTT.